These 5 T cell receptor beta chains were sequenced from one sample in a study of T-cell reconstitution after alpha-beta-depleted transplantation in children (dated by TCRdb to about 2016). Libraries were prepared through PCR. Sequencer: Illumina HiSeq 2500. TCR library preparation used molecular barcoding, with unique molecular identifiers applied to normalize quantification of the TCRbeta repertoire. TCRdb cleaned the public reads at Q25 with fastp, built clones with MiXCR and kept in-frame beta chains. CDR3 protein sequences are deduplicated, and each keeps its most common genes and DNA. For this sample the table gives 350,000 to 500,000 distinct CDR3 sequences, of which 43% were detected only once. The leading ten clones occupy 25% to 30% of the sample. Read against the paper, the sample's treatment or condition label means: allogeneic hematopoietic cell transplantation with graft depleted of TCRalphabeta T cells and CD19 B cells.

The input for sequencing was PBMCs, taken before TCRalphabeta/CD19-depleted stem cell transplant. The receptors originated from a girl aged 2-10 years with aplastic anemia, due to receive a stem cell transplant.

Here the CDR3 DNA reads TGTGCCAGCAGTTACTCCACGGACGCCTCCTACGAGCAGTACTTC. Encoded protein: CASSYSTDASYEQYF. The rearrangement links TRBV6-5 to TRBJ2-7, with D unclear. The V gene lost 0 bases and the J gene lost 0 bases, with 9 bases spanning the gap. The germline CDR1 and CDR2 sequences are MNHEY and SVGAGI. The CDR3 loop spans 15 amino acids.

A few counts support this clonotype. The chain joins TRBV7-2 to TRBJ2-7, with D unresolved. CDR1 is SGHTA and CDR2 is FQGNSA in the germline V gene. The ends were cut back, 5 bases at V and 2 bases at J, with 10 bases in the middle. This CDR3 contains 13 residues. As DNA, the CDR3 is TGTGCCAGCAGCCAGCCGACGGCCTACGAGCAGTACTTC. Protein: CASSQPTAYEQYF.

The chain uses TRBV7-2 and TRBJ1-6, with unresolved D. There are 13 residues in the CDR3. The V and J ends lost 5 bases and 8 bases respectively, with 10 bases between them. CDR1 SGHTA and CDR2 FQGNSA come from the germline V gene. CDR3 residues: CASSLQVDSPLHF. In DNA form, the CDR3 reads TGTGCCAGCAGCCTCCAGGTTGATTCACCCCTCCACTTT.

V and J are TRBV20-1 and TRBJ2-7; no clear D gene. Between the trimmed V and J ends, which lost 6 bases and 6 bases, there was a span of 15 bases. This CDR3 comprises 12 residues. Germline-derived CDR1 and CDR2 are DFQATT and SNEGSKA (reference sequence). CDR3 in DNA: TGCAGTGCCCCAAGTGACTCTGGCGAGCAGTACTTC. It is translated as CSAPSDSGEQYF.

This chain uses TRBV28 with TRBJ2-7; D unclear. Germline V lookup: CDR1 MDHEN, CDR2 SYDVKM. The ends were cut back, 6 bases at V and 3 bases at J, with 15 bases in the middle. This CDR3 is 14 amino acids long. CDR3 nucleotide sequence: TGTGCCAGCAGCCCCAGCCTACCGGGCTACGAGCAGTACTTC. Translated: CASSPSLPGYEQYF. Drawing the rest from reference TRBV28 and TRBJ2-7, the complete variable domain is DVKVTQSSRYLVKRTGEKVFLECVQDMDHENMFWYRQDPGLGLRLIYFSYDVKMKEKGDIPEGYSVSREKKERFSLILESASTNQTSMYLCASSPSLPGYEQYFGPGTRLTVT.